The clone carrying this T cell receptor beta chain has a handful of counts. This sample's TCRbeta library carried unique molecular identifier barcodes. TCRdb used MiXCR to reprocess the PCR reads, holding one entry per CDR3 protein. The sample consists of some 830,000 distinct CDR3 sequences, approximately 15% of them appearing once. The CDR3 extends over 16 amino acids. Trimming stripped 4 bases from V and 0 bases from J, with 15 bases between. Germline CDR1 reads MGHRA; CDR2 reads YSYEKL. The sample belongs to a study of T-cell reconstitution after alpha-beta-depleted transplantation in children. V is TRBV4-1 and J is TRBJ1-1; tentative D call: TRBD1 (5 bases). The sample here was PBMCs, mostly from graft donor cells, taken 360 days after TCRalphabeta/CD19-depleted stem cell transplant. The clonotype originates from a male patient younger than 18 who had a stem cell transplant for acute lymphoblastic leukemia, so the T cells may come from the graft donor. This chain's CDR3 is CASSPNRQSMNTEAFF. The CDR3 nucleotides read TGCGCCAGCAGCCCTAATCGACAGAGCATGAACACTGAAGCTTTCTTT.